This T cell receptor (beta chain) was captured by sequencing in a study of blood T cell repertoires in COVID-19. Germline assignment: CDR1 LNHDA and CDR2 SQIVND (reference sequence). The CDR3 is 15 residues long. V lost 5 bases to trimming and J lost 4 bases, with 17 bases between them. Original handling: Quantification of nucleated cells was approximated via reference gene primer amplification. Here immunoSEQ multiplex PCR was the method, and the copy in TCRdb shows in-frame clones only, minus some. Clone size and the V and J calls come from that table; the DNA yielded D and trimming. In the table there are over 100,000 clones, around 84% of which are singletons.

The sequence was collected from a woman aged 80 or older with active or convalescent COVID-19. The rearrangement uses TRBV19 and TRBJ1-2; D gene unclear. The source material was peripheral blood. The CDR3 sequence is CASSPRPQAFYGYTF. For the CDR3, the DNA is TGTGCCAGTAGTCCTCGACCCCAGGCGTTCTATGGCTACACCTTC.